The 7 T cell receptor beta chains given below trace back to one sample, sequenced in a study of T cells in Graves' hyperthyroidism and ophthalmopathy. Researchers took RNA transcripts and amplified the TCR beta CDR3 regions from them. The HTBI primer set drove a first-round RT-PCR of the TCR CDR3. TCRdb processed the multiplex PCR reads anew with MiXCR; each CDR3 protein has one entry. This sample has roughly 750,000 distinct CDR3 sequences, with about 15% found just once. Material: blood. These TCRs come from a man aged 18 to 35 with Graves' hyperthyroidism.

The V call is TRBV7-2, the J call TRBJ1-1; the D gene is possibly TRBD1 (5 bases). Trimming removed 5 bases at V and 5 bases at J, with 12 bases between. From germline, CDR1 is SGHTA and CDR2 FQGNSA. The CDR3 runs 13 residues. The CDR3 reads CASSARWGTEAFF. The CDR3 bases are TGTGCCAGCAGCGCACGATGGGGGACTGAAGCTTTCTTT.

The rearrangement joins TRBV10-3 to TRBJ1-2, with TRBD1 identical over 7 bases. V shed 7 bases, J shed 4 bases, and the junction held 12 bases outside the gene matches. CDR1 and CDR2 from the germline V gene are ENHRY and SYGVKD. This CDR3 is 15 amino acids long. The CDR3, as DNA: TGTGCCATCACCGAAGAGGGGGCGGCGAGCTATGGCTACACCTTC. Translation gives CAITEEGAASYGYTF.

This clonotype was picked up a small number of times. CDR3 nucleotides: TGCAGTGCTAGCCCCGACGCTGAAGCTAACTATGGCTACACCTTC. Amino acids: CSASPDAEANYGYTF. J is TRBJ1-2 and V is TRBV20-1; D remains unclear. Trimming took off 3 bases at V and 0 bases at J, with 14 bases between the two ends. CDR1 DFQATT and CDR2 SNEGSKA come from the germline V gene (reference sequence). The CDR3 is 15 amino acids.

This clonotype showed up just a few times. This sequence joins TRBV18 and TRBJ2-2, with D possibly called TRBD1 or TRBD2 (5 bases each). From germline, CDR1 is KGHSH and CDR2 LQKENI. CDR3 length: 16 amino acids. Trimming removed 0 bases at V and 3 bases at J, with 11 bases between. In DNA form, the CDR3 reads TGTGCCAGCTCACCACCGGGGCAGAGGGACACCGGGGAGCTGTTTTTT. As protein: CASSPPGQRDTGELFF. Complete variable domain (other parts from reference TRBV18 and TRBJ2-2): NAGVMQNPRHLVRRRGQEARLRCSPMKGHSHVYWYRQLPEEGLKFMVYLQKENIIDESGMPKERFSAEFPKEGPSILRIQQVVRGDSAAYFCASSPPGQRDTGELFFGEGSRLTVL.

This clonotype was picked up a small number of times. This chain uses TRBV6-1 with TRBJ1-2; TRBD1 matches 7 bases. Germline V lookup: CDR1 MNHNS, CDR2 SASEGT. CDR3 length equals 16 residues. V was clipped by 5 bases and J by 4 bases; unmatched bases: 13. The CDR3 sequence is CASSPHRTGSIYGYTF. The CDR3 DNA sequence: TGTGCCAGCAGTCCCCACAGGACAGGCAGTATCTATGGCTACACCTTC.

The chain joins TRBV19 to TRBJ2-3, with no clear D. The CDR3 is made up of 13 amino acids. V gave up 0 bases and J gave up 5 bases, with 6 bases separating them. The germline V gene has CDR1 LNHDA and CDR2 SQIVND (reference sequence). The CDR3 DNA is TGTGCCAGTAGTATAGATTCGAGAGATACGCAGTATTTT. This gives the protein CASSIDSRDTQYF.

The table lists this clonotype with many counts. The chain employs TRBV7-8 and TRBJ1-1; D is ambiguous. Germline lookup yields CDR1 SGHVS and CDR2 FQNEAQ. The V end was cut by 4 bases, the J end by 3 bases, with 9 bases between. This CDR3 region has 13 residues. In DNA, the CDR3 is TGTGCCAGCAGCTCGCAGGAAGACACTGAAGCTTTCTTT. Protein: CASSSQEDTEAFF.